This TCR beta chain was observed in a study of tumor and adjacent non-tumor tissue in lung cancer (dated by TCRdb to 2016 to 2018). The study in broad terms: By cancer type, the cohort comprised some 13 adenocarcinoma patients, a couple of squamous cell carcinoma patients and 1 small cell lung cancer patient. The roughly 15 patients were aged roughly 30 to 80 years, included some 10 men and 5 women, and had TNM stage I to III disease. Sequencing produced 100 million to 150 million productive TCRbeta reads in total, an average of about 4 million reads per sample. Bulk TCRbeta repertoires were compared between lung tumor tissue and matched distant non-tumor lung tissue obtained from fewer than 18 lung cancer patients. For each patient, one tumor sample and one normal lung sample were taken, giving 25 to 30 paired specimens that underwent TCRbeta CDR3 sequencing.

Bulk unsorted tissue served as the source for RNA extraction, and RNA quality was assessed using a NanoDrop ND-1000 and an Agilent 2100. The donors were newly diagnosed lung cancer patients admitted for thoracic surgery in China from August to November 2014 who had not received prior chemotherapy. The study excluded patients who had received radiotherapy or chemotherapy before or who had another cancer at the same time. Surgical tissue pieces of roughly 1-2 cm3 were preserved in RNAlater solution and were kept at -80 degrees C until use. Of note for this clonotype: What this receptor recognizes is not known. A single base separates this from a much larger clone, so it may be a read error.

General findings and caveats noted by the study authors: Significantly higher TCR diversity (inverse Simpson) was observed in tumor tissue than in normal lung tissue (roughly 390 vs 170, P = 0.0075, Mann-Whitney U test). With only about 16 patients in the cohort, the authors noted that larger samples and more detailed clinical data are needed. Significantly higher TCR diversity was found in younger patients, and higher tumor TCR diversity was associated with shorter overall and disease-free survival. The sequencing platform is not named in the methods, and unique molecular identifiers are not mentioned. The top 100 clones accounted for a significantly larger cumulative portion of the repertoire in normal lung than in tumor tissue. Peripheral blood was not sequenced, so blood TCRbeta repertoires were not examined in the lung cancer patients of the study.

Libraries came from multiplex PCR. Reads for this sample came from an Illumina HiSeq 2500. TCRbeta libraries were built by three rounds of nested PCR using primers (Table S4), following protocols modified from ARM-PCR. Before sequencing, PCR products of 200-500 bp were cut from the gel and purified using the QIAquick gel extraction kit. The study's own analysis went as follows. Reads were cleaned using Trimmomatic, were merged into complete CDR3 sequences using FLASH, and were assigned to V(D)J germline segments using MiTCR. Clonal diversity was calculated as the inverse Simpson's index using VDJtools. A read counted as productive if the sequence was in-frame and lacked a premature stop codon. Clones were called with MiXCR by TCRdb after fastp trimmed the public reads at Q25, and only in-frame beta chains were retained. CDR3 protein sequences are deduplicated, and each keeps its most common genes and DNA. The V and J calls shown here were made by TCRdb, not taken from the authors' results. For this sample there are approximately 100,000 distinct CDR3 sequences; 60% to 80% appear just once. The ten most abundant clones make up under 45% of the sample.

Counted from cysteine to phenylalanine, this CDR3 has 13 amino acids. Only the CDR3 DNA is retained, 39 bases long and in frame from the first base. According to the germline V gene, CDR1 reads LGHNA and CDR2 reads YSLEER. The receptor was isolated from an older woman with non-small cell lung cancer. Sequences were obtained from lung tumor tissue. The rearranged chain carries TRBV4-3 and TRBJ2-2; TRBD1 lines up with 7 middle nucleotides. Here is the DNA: TGCGCCAGCAACCAAGAGTACTCAGGGGGGCTGTTTTTT. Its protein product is CASNQEYSGGLFF.